Below are 21 T cell receptor beta chains sequenced from a single sample in a study of T cell changes during pregnancy in multiple sclerosis. Here immunoSEQ multiplex PCR was the method, and the copy in TCRdb shows in-frame clones only, minus some. The sample gives 40,000 to 55,000 clones, around 93% of which show up once; roughly 4.7% is in the top ten. Sequencing used CD8+ T cells from peripheral blood mononuclear cells, obtained in the first trimester of pregnancy. The receptors shown here come from a female donor with multiple sclerosis, enrolled in a pregnancy study.

The J gene is TRBJ1-2, the V gene TRBV7-2; 9 bases are shared with TRBD1. The CDR3 has 16 residues. The V segment lost 1 base and the J segment 10 bases; nucleotides outside the gene matches: 13. Germline V CDR1 and CDR2: SGHTA, FQGNSA. The CDR3 reads CASSLGPGQGFLFYTF. In DNA form, the CDR3 reads TGTGCCAGCAGCTTAGGTCCGGGACAGGGATTCTTGTTCTACACCTTC.

This chain links TRBV5-1 with TRBJ2-3; tentative D call: TRBD1 (6 bases). The CDR3 has 15 residues. Trimming left V 1 base short and J 4 bases short, with 13 bases between. The germline V gene encodes CDR1 SGHRS and CDR2 YFSETQ. The CDR3 loop is CASSLYRVPADTQYF. The CDR3 nucleotides read TGCGCCAGCAGCTTGTACAGGGTGCCCGCAGATACGCAGTATTTT.

There are a few counts of this clone. The chain uses TRBV9 and TRBJ2-7, with 14 bases fitting TRBD2. The V and J ends lost 0 bases and 5 bases, in that order; junction bases with no gene match: 4. Germline CDR1 is SGDLS and CDR2 is YYNGEE. The CDR3 has 16 amino acids. The DNA of the CDR3 is TGTGCCAGCAGCGTAGGAGAGGGACTAGCGGGAGACGAGCAGTACTTC. Amino acids: CASSVGEGLAGDEQYF.

The chain couples TRBV14 to TRBJ1-2; D perhaps matches TRBD1 (6 bases). V shed 1 base and J shed 7 bases, with 13 bases lying between them. This CDR3 contains 14 residues. CDR1 is SGHDN and CDR2 is FVKESK in the germline V gene. CDR3 protein: CASSQVGGQGGYTF. The CDR3 DNA is TGTGCCAGCAGCCAAGTCGGGGGGCAGGGTGGCTACACCTTC.

CDR3 protein: CASSLPTPGYEQYF. The CDR3 DNA follows: TGTGCCAGCAGCTTACCGACCCCGGGCTACGAGCAGTACTTC. The chain links TRBV7-9 to TRBJ2-7; D remains unclear. Germline CDR1 SEHNR, CDR2 FQNEAQ (reference sequence). The CDR3 contains 14 residues. Trimming removed 2 bases from V and 3 bases from J, with 11 bases in between.

This chain uses TRBV30 with TRBJ1-1; 9 nucleotides match TRBD1. CDR3 size: 15 residues. Per germline, CDR1 GTSNPN and CDR2 SVGIG (reference sequence). The V and J ends lost 5 bases and 3 bases, in that order; junction bases with no gene match: 10. The CDR3 reads CAWDRGSKGDTEAFF. The CDR3 DNA follows: TGTGCCTGGGACAGGGGGTCGAAGGGCGACACTGAAGCTTTCTTT.

This chain uses TRBV21-1 with TRBJ2-1; the table's D gene call, TRBD2, was not cross checked with the DNA. TRBV21-1 constitutes a pseudogene. This CDR3 comprises 20 residues. CDR3 loop: CASTQRGTVGTSGRLNEQFF. The CDR3 DNA reads as TGTGCCAGCACCCAGAGGGGGACCGTCGGGACTAGCGGGAGATTAAATGAGCAGTTCTTC.

The chain combines TRBV27 with TRBJ2-5; 8 bases fit TRBD1. V lost 5 bases, J lost 0 bases, and 8 bases stayed unmatched. The CDR3 is 16 amino acids. CDR1 and CDR2 from the germline V gene are MNHEY and SMNVEV (reference sequence). The CDR3, as DNA: TGTGCCAGCAGTGCAGGGGGCGATCCCTACCAAGAGACCCAGTACTTC. Residues: CASSAGGDPYQETQYF.

The V call is TRBV4-1, the J call TRBJ2-1; 8 bases match TRBD1. V gave up 4 bases and J gave up 6 bases; unmatched junction bases: 8. The CDR3 consists of 15 residues. Germline V gene sequence: CDR1 MGHRA, CDR2 YSYEKL. The CDR3 spells CASSPLQGGGNEQFF. The CDR3 DNA reads as TGCGCCAGCAGCCCCTTACAGGGGGGAGGCAATGAGCAGTTCTTC.

V usage is TRBV14 and J usage is TRBJ2-1; TRBD1 is a possible D gene (6 bases). The CDR3 is made up of 13 amino acids. The V and J ends lost 5 bases and 8 bases respectively, with 13 bases between them. Germline V gene lookup returns CDR1 SGHDN and CDR2 FVKESK. CDR3 bases: TGTGCCAGCAGCATACAGGGTAGCCATGAGCAGTTCTTC. As protein: CASSIQGSHEQFF.

The chain uses TRBV7-9 and TRBJ2-4; the match to TRBD2 covers 8 bases. CDR3 length equals 15 residues. CDR1 SEHNR and CDR2 FQNEAQ come from the germline V gene (reference sequence). J was trimmed by 0 bases and V by 4 bases; bases with no gene match: 2. CDR3 residues: CASSSLAAAKNIQYF. CDR3 in DNA: TGTGCCAGCAGCTCACTAGCGGCAGCCAAAAACATTCAGTACTTC.

The chain is built from TRBV18 and TRBJ1-2, with D possibly matching TRBD1 (6 bases). This CDR3 is built from 13 residues. Germline V lookup: CDR1 KGHSH, CDR2 LQKENI. The germline V and J ends were trimmed by 6 bases and 3 bases, with 11 bases remaining between them. The CDR3 is CASSSDSYYGYTF. The DNA for the CDR3 is TGTGCCAGCTCGTCGGACAGTTACTATGGCTACACCTTC.

J is TRBJ2-7 and V is TRBV29-1; 8 nucleotides line up with TRBD2. Per the germline V gene, CDR1 is SQVTM and CDR2 is ANQGSEA. V gave up 5 bases and J gave up 5 bases; unmatched junction bases: 8. This CDR3 region has 13 residues. The CDR3 is CSVLTGGSHEQYF. The CDR3 DNA follows: TGCAGCGTTTTGACGGGAGGGAGCCACGAGCAGTACTTC.

This chain links TRBV19 with TRBJ2-2, with 7 bases lining up with TRBD1. Germline trimming cut 4 bases from V and 5 bases from J; bases unmatched to any gene: 4. The germline V gene encodes CDR1 LNHDA and CDR2 SQIVND (reference sequence). The CDR3 extends over 14 amino acids. The CDR3 region has the DNA TGTGCCAGTAGTACCGGGACAGTAACCGGGGAGCTGTTTTTT. It encodes CASSTGTVTGELFF.

The chain uses TRBV11-2 and TRBJ1-1, with D uncertain. This CDR3 contains 14 residues. V was clipped by 0 bases and J by 8 bases, with 13 bases between them. Germline V gives CDR1 SGHAT, CDR2 FQNNGV. CDR3 nucleotides: TGTGCCAGCAGCTTAGAGGTGGCAGGCCAAGAAGCTTTCTTT. The encoded protein is CASSLEVAGQEAFF. Looking up the rest from reference TRBV11-2 and TRBJ1-1 gives the full variable domain: EAGVAQSPRYKIIEKRQSVAFWCNPISGHATLYWYQQILGQGPKLLIQFQNNGVVDDSQLPKDRFSAERLKGVDSTLKIQPAKLEDSAVYLCASSLEVAGQEAFFGQGTRLTVV.

J is TRBJ2-2 and V is TRBV5-1; D may be TRBD2 (6 bases). Trimming stripped 5 bases from V and 6 bases from J, with 17 bases between. This CDR3 is built from 15 residues. CDR1 SGHRS and CDR2 YFSETQ come from the germline V gene. As DNA, the CDR3 is TGCGCCAGCAGTTTCGGCGGGATTGTCGCCGGGGAGCTGTTTTTT. Residues: CASSFGGIVAGELFF. The entire variable domain, with the rest obtained from reference TRBV5-1 and TRBJ2-2, is as follows: KAGVTQTPRYLIKTRGQQVTLSCSPISGHRSVSWYQQTPGQGLQFLFEYFSETQRNKGNFPGRFSGRQFSNSRSEMNVSTLELGDSALYLCASSFGGIVAGELFFGEGSRLTVL.

The chain couples TRBV30 to TRBJ2-3; 9 bases match TRBD2. This CDR3 contains 12 residues. V lost 7 bases to trimming and J lost 15 bases; unmatched junction nucleotides: 14. In germline, CDR1 is GTSNPN, CDR2 SVGIG (reference sequence). The CDR3 DNA follows: TGTGCCTCCAGGACTAGCGCCCTCGAGTTTTATTTT. This encodes CASRTSALEFYF.

The gene calls are TRBV15 and TRBJ2-7, with TRBD2 matching over 14 bases. Germline CDR1 LNHNV, CDR2 YYDKDF (reference sequence). This CDR3 is 18 amino acids long. Germline trimming cut 6 bases from V and 4 bases from J; bases unmatched to any gene: 14. The CDR3 is CATSNETSGRAGGYEQYF. The DNA for the CDR3 is TGTGCCACCAGTAACGAGACTAGCGGGAGGGCCGGGGGGTACGAGCAGTACTTC.

This clone appeared once. CDR3 nucleotide sequence: TGCGCCAGCAGCTTTACAGGAGGGGACAATGAGCAGTTCTTC. This encodes CASSFTGGDNEQFF. The chain couples TRBV5-1 to TRBJ2-1; perhaps TRBD2 as D (6 bases). Germline CDR1 and CDR2: SGHRS and YFSETQ. The ends were cut back, 2 bases at V and 5 bases at J, with 11 bases in the middle. The length of the CDR3 is 14 residues.

V is TRBV5-1 and J is TRBJ2-7; D gene unclear. This CDR3 spans 12 amino acids. The V and J ends lost 2 bases and 5 bases respectively, with 8 bases between them. Germline values: CDR1 SGHRS, CDR2 YFSETQ. CDR3 coding DNA: TGCGCCAGCAGCTTTGGGCCGGACGAGCAGTACTTC. Protein sequence: CASSFGPDEQYF.

The V gene is TRBV7-8, the J gene TRBJ2-7; a weak D match, TRBD2 (5 bases). V was cut by 5 bases and J by 4 bases, with 15 bases left in between. This CDR3 contains 14 residues. Per germline, CDR1 SGHVS and CDR2 FQNEAQ. The CDR3 protein is CASSPGLLGYEQYF. The DNA of the CDR3 is TGTGCCAGCAGCCCTGGACTTCTAGGGTACGAGCAGTACTTC.